This is a list of T cell receptor beta chains from one sample in a study of siplizumab effects on memory and regulatory T cells. Their recognized antigens are unknown. Measured with immunoSEQ multiplex PCR; TCRdb has only the in-frame clones, and not every one. The sample lists about 20,000 clones; under 50% were seen once. Sequencing was carried out using CFSE-low (dividing) CD4+ T cells sorted from an allogeneic mixed lymphocyte reaction. These receptor sequences come from a human donor in good health; the cells came from an allogeneic mixed lymphocyte reaction. CDR3s include the opening cysteine and the closing phenylalanine or tryptophan. Fields, in order: CDR3 DNA, CDR3 protein, clone size, V gene, J gene, D gene. The D gene is left open where the match is weak. Some rows mark clone size as missing; the rest say once, few, many or name a class of expanded clone.

CDR3nt: TGTGCCATCAGTGAGTCCGCGGGAGGCTATGGCTACACCTTC
CDR3aa: CAISESAGGYGYTF
abundance: NA
v_gene: TRBV10-3
j_gene: TRBJ1-2
d_gene: NA

CDR3nt: TGCAGCGTTGACTCAAGCGGGGGGCCCCTCGGTGAGCAGTTCTTC
CDR3aa: CSVDSSGGPLGEQFF
abundance: medium-sized
v_gene: TRBV29-1
j_gene: TRBJ2-1
d_gene: TRBD2

CDR3nt: TGTGCCAGTAGTATAGTCAACAGGGGGCTTTACGAGCAGTACTTC
CDR3aa: CASSIVNRGLYEQYF
abundance: once
v_gene: TRBV19
j_gene: TRBJ2-7
d_gene: TRBD1

CDR3nt: TGCGCCAGCAGCTTATCCCAGGGGTGGGTCTGGTCAACTGAAGCTTTCTTT
CDR3aa: CASSLSQGWVWSTEAFF
abundance: NA
v_gene: TRBV5-1
j_gene: TRBJ1-1
d_gene: NA

CDR3nt: TGTGCCAGCAGCTTAGATGGACAGCGAAATGAAAAACTGTTTTTT
CDR3aa: CASSLDGQRNEKLFF
abundance: few
v_gene: TRBV7-8
j_gene: TRBJ1-4
d_gene: NA

CDR3nt: TGTGCCAGCAGCCAAGTAGCAGGGGCTCATAGCAATCAGCCCCAGCATTTT
CDR3aa: CASSQVAGAHSNQPQHF
abundance: NA
v_gene: TRBV5-4
j_gene: TRBJ1-5
d_gene: NA

CDR3nt: TGTGCCAGCAGCTCGCGGGGACGGGACGGACTGTACCAAGAGACCCAGTACTTC
CDR3aa: CASSSRGRDGLYQETQYF
abundance: once
v_gene: TRBV7-3
j_gene: TRBJ2-5
d_gene: NA

CDR3nt: TGTGCCAGCATTCCCGACAGTACTACCGGGGAGCTGTTTTTT
CDR3aa: CASIPDSTTGELFF
abundance: NA
v_gene: TRBV2
j_gene: TRBJ2-2
d_gene: NA

CDR3nt: TGTGCCAGCAGCCGACTCCTAGCGGCAGAAGAGACCCAGTACTTC
CDR3aa: CASSRLLAAEETQYF
abundance: medium-sized
v_gene: TRBV6-5
j_gene: TRBJ2-5
d_gene: TRBD2

CDR3nt: TGTGCCAGCCAAGTCGGGGCTATTAATGAAAAACTGTTTTTT
CDR3aa: CASQVGAINEKLFF
abundance: NA
v_gene: TRBV6-1
j_gene: TRBJ1-4
d_gene: NA

CDR3nt: TGCAGCGTCGGTGGTCTAGGGGATCTCTACGAGCAGTACTTC
CDR3aa: CSVGGLGDLYEQYF
abundance: NA
v_gene: TRBV29-1
j_gene: TRBJ2-7
d_gene: NA

CDR3nt: TGTGCCAGCAGCGCAGGACATTTCGACACCATATATTTT
CDR3aa: CASSAGHFDTIYF
abundance: NA
v_gene: TRBV9
j_gene: TRBJ1-3
d_gene: NA

CDR3nt: TGTGCCAGCAGGAGGGGGACAGGAAGCTACGAGCAGTACTTC
CDR3aa: CASRRGTGSYEQYF
abundance: NA
v_gene: TRBV2
j_gene: TRBJ2-7
d_gene: TRBD1

CDR3nt: TGTGCCAGCAGCTTACGGCAAAATGTAGCCAAAAACATTCAGTACTTC
CDR3aa: CASSLRQNVAKNIQYF
abundance: NA
v_gene: TRBV12-1
j_gene: TRBJ2-4
d_gene: NA

CDR3nt: TGTGCCAGCAATCGGGACAGGCCAGACTACGAGCAGTACTTC
CDR3aa: CASNRDRPDYEQYF
abundance: few
v_gene: TRBV2
j_gene: TRBJ2-7
d_gene: TRBD1

CDR3nt: TGTGCCTGGACCGCGGGGGGGGGCGGGACTGGAAACATTCAGTACTTC
CDR3aa: CAWTAGGGGTGNIQYF
abundance: few
v_gene: TRBV30
j_gene: TRBJ2-4
d_gene: TRBD2

CDR3nt: TGTGCCAGCAGGGATGGGAATCAGCCCCAGCATTTT
CDR3aa: CASRDGNQPQHF
abundance: NA
v_gene: TRBV6-5
j_gene: TRBJ1-5
d_gene: NA

CDR3nt: TGTGCCTGGAGTGTCGACGACAGATACTACGAGCAGTACTTC
CDR3aa: CAWSVDDRYYEQYF
abundance: NA
v_gene: TRBV30
j_gene: TRBJ2-7
d_gene: NA

CDR3nt: TGTGCCAGCAGTATGGGTTCGTGGGGCTACACCTTC
CDR3aa: CASSMGSWGYTF
abundance: few
v_gene: TRBV28
j_gene: TRBJ1-2
d_gene: NA

CDR3nt: TGTGCCAGCAGTGAACCCGGGACAGGGGTAGCGTTCTTC
CDR3aa: CASSEPGTGVAFF
abundance: NA
v_gene: TRBV6-1
j_gene: TRBJ2-1
d_gene: TRBD1

CDR3nt: TGTGCCAGCAGCTCCTCCGGGACCTACAATGAGCAGTTCTTC
CDR3aa: CASSSSGTYNEQFF
abundance: few
v_gene: TRBV7-9
j_gene: TRBJ2-1
d_gene: NA

CDR3nt: TGTGCCAGCAGTGATATCGGGTATGGCTACACCTTC
CDR3aa: CASSDIGYGYTF
abundance: NA
v_gene: TRBV6-5
j_gene: TRBJ1-2
d_gene: NA

CDR3nt: TGTGCCAGCACCAGGACAGGGGGCCCCAATGAGCAGTTCTTC
CDR3aa: CASTRTGGPNEQFF
abundance: NA
v_gene: TRBV7-9
j_gene: TRBJ2-1
d_gene: TRBD1

CDR3nt: TGTGCCAGCGGGCCCCTCGCCGGGGAGCTGTTTTTT
CDR3aa: CASGPLAGELFF
abundance: few
v_gene: TRBV28
j_gene: TRBJ2-2
d_gene: NA

CDR3nt: TGTGCCAGCAGTTACCGCTGGGGGAGCACAGATACGCAGTATTTT
CDR3aa: CASSYRWGSTDTQYF
abundance: NA
v_gene: TRBV6-5
j_gene: TRBJ2-3
d_gene: NA

CDR3nt: TGTGCCAGTAGTACCTCACCCAGGGGGTGGGGTGGCTACACCTTC
CDR3aa: CASSTSPRGWGGYTF
abundance: NA
v_gene: TRBV19
j_gene: TRBJ1-2
d_gene: TRBD1

CDR3nt: TGCGCCAGCACCCACCTAACAGGCGCCGCGCTTGAGCAGTTCTTC
CDR3aa: CASTHLTGAALEQFF
abundance: NA
v_gene: TRBV5-1
j_gene: TRBJ2-1
d_gene: NA

CDR3nt: TGTGCCAGCAGCTTAGAAGGCCCTGCGCCTCTTCACTTC
CDR3aa: CASSLEGPAPLHF
abundance: NA
v_gene: TRBV7-9
j_gene: TRBJ2-7
d_gene: NA

CDR3nt: TGTGCCAGTAGTGCCCGGGACAGGGGGCGTAGAGAGACCCAGTACTTC
CDR3aa: CASSARDRGRRETQYF
abundance: medium-sized
v_gene: TRBV19
j_gene: TRBJ2-5
d_gene: TRBD1

CDR3nt: TGTGCCAGCTCACCACTGTCAGGTGAAAATGAGCAGTTCTTC
CDR3aa: CASSPLSGENEQFF
abundance: NA
v_gene: TRBV18
j_gene: TRBJ2-1
d_gene: NA

CDR3nt: TGTGCCAGCAGCCCCTTTGTCTTTAGTAGCAATCAGCCCCAGCATTTT
CDR3aa: CASSPFVFSSNQPQHF
abundance: NA
v_gene: TRBV11-2
j_gene: TRBJ1-5
d_gene: NA

CDR3nt: TGTGCCAGCAGCTTACTCGGGACAGGGAACACCTACGAGCAGTACTTC
CDR3aa: CASSLLGTGNTYEQYF
abundance: once
v_gene: TRBV2
j_gene: TRBJ2-7
d_gene: TRBD1

CDR3nt: TGCGCCAGCAGCTTGCCCTCCGGGGGGGATACGCAGTATTTT
CDR3aa: CASSLPSGGDTQYF
abundance: NA
v_gene: TRBV5-1
j_gene: TRBJ2-3
d_gene: TRBD2

CDR3nt: TGTGCCAGCAGCTTCCTTGTCAGCGGGTTAGGGACCCAGTACTTC
CDR3aa: CASSFLVSGLGTQYF
abundance: NA
v_gene: TRBV7-2
j_gene: TRBJ2-5
d_gene: NA

CDR3nt: TGTGCCAGTAGTATACAGGTTTCGTACTACGAGCAGTACTTC
CDR3aa: CASSIQVSYYEQYF
abundance: once
v_gene: TRBV19
j_gene: TRBJ2-7
d_gene: NA

CDR3nt: TGCGCCAGCAGCTTTCTCGGGACAGGGCTGGAAAAACTGTTTTTT
CDR3aa: CASSFLGTGLEKLFF
abundance: NA
v_gene: TRBV5-1
j_gene: TRBJ1-4
d_gene: TRBD1

CDR3nt: TGTGCCAGCAGAAGACAGCAAGAGACCCAGTACTTC
CDR3aa: CASRRQQETQYF
abundance: NA
v_gene: TRBV2
j_gene: TRBJ2-5
d_gene: NA

CDR3nt: TGTGCCAGCAGCTTATTAGTGGATCCAACTAATGAAAAACTGTTTTTT
CDR3aa: CASSLLVDPTNEKLFF
abundance: once
v_gene: TRBV7-9
j_gene: TRBJ1-4
d_gene: NA

CDR3nt: TGTGCCAGTACCCGGCGGGAGAACACTGAAGCTTTCTTT
CDR3aa: CASTRRENTEAFF
abundance: few
v_gene: TRBV19
j_gene: TRBJ1-1
d_gene: NA

CDR3nt: TGTGCCAGCAGTCCCCTCGGGGGTGCTAATGAAAAACTGTTTTTT
CDR3aa: CASSPLGGANEKLFF
abundance: NA
v_gene: TRBV27
j_gene: TRBJ1-4
d_gene: NA

CDR3nt: TGTGCCAGCAGTCCGCCGGGGAGGGGGATCTATGGCTACACCTTC
CDR3aa: CASSPPGRGIYGYTF
abundance: few
v_gene: TRBV28
j_gene: TRBJ1-2
d_gene: NA

CDR3nt: TGTGCCAGTACAACAAGTATGGGCTCCGGGGAGCTGTTTTTT
CDR3aa: CASTTSMGSGELFF
abundance: few
v_gene: TRBV19
j_gene: TRBJ2-2
d_gene: NA

CDR3nt: TGTGCCAGCAGCGTAGAACAGGGTTCCGAGCAGTACTTC
CDR3aa: CASSVEQGSEQYF
abundance: NA
v_gene: TRBV9
j_gene: TRBJ2-7
d_gene: NA

CDR3nt: TGTGCTAGTGGCCGGGTGACAGGGAACACTGAAGCTTTCTTT
CDR3aa: CASGRVTGNTEAFF
abundance: NA
v_gene: TRBV12-5
j_gene: TRBJ1-1
d_gene: NA

CDR3nt: TGCGCCAGCAGTCAATGGGATCCAGGGACGGGGTCTGGGGCCAACGTCCTGACTTTC
CDR3aa: CASSQWDPGTGSGANVLTF
abundance: NA
v_gene: TRBV23-1
j_gene: TRBJ2-6
d_gene: NA